The 20 T cell receptor beta chains below come from one sample, sequenced in a study of cytomegalovirus exposure and HLA in healthy donors. Here immunoSEQ multiplex PCR was the method, and the copy in TCRdb shows in-frame clones only, minus some. The profile shows under 200,000 clones, 75% to 90% of them singletons. The specimen sequenced was PBMCs. Receptors were obtained from a woman under 30 in good health and CMV-seronegative.

The chain employs TRBV5-1 and TRBJ2-5; 7 nucleotides match TRBD2. Germline trimming cut 5 bases from V and 2 bases from J; bases unmatched to any gene: 6. This CDR3 comprises 14 residues. Germline V lookup: CDR1 SGHRS, CDR2 YFSETQ. CDR3: CASRAPSGQETQYF. The DNA for the CDR3 is TGCGCCAGCAGGGCCCCTAGCGGTCAAGAGACCCAGTACTTC.

The genes are TRBV10-1 and TRBJ1-5; 7 bases are a match to TRBD1. Trimming at V came to 3 bases and at J to 4 bases, leaving 6 bases not matched to a gene. Germline-derived CDR1 and CDR2 are WNHNN and SYGVQD (reference sequence). The CDR3 consists of 15 residues. CDR3 DNA: TGCGCCAGCAGTGAAGAAACAGGGGTTAATCAGCCCCAGCATTTT. It specifies CASSEETGVNQPQHF.

The sample holds a few counts of this clone. The rearrangement joins TRBV27 to TRBJ1-2; D not certain. V lost 0 bases, J lost 4 bases, and 9 bases lay in between. This CDR3 region has 14 residues. From germline, CDR1 is MNHEY and CDR2 SMNVEV (reference sequence). CDR3 amino acids: CASSLSVGSYGYTF. The DNA of the CDR3 is TGTGCCAGCAGTTTATCGGTTGGCAGCTATGGCTACACCTTC.

This clone was observed a few times. The rearrangement joins TRBV27 to TRBJ1-2; tentative D call: TRBD1 (5 bases). This CDR3 region has 14 residues. V gave up 5 bases and J gave up 1 base, with 11 bases separating them. The V gene's germline CDR1 is MNHEY and CDR2 SMNVEV (reference sequence). CDR3: CASSPLGVNYGYTF. CDR3 in DNA: TGTGCCAGCAGTCCCTTAGGGGTTAACTATGGCTACACCTTC.

This clone has just one count. The chain recombines TRBV7-9 with TRBJ1-4; D is unclear. Germline V gene data show CDR1 as SEHNR and CDR2 as FQNEAQ (reference sequence). The CDR3 contains 12 residues. V was cut by 5 bases and J by 10 bases, with 11 bases left in between. CDR3 DNA: TGTGCCAGCAGCCCCCGTGGGCTAAAACTGTTTTTT. Its translation is CASSPRGLKLFF.

The chain recombines TRBV14 with TRBJ2-2; a weak D match, TRBD1 (6 bases). V lost 4 bases to trimming and J lost 5 bases, with 20 bases between them. Germline V gives CDR1 SGHDN, CDR2 FVKESK. The CDR3 sequence is 17 residues long. The CDR3 DNA sequence: TGTGCCAGCAGCCCTCTAACAGGGAAAAGGGGGACCGGGGAGCTGTTTTTT. Protein product: CASSPLTGKRGTGELFF.

The chain combines TRBV6-1 with TRBJ2-3; TRBD1 matches 10 bases. CDR1 and CDR2 from the germline V gene are MNHNS and SASEGT. J lost 3 bases, V lost 4 bases, and 16 bases had no gene match. This CDR3 comprises 19 residues. The CDR3 protein is CASSGSLFVRDRGTDTQYF. The CDR3 DNA reads as TGTGCCAGCAGTGGGTCTCTATTTGTCCGGGACAGGGGAACAGATACGCAGTATTTT.

This chain joins TRBV2 and TRBJ2-4; TRBD1 aligns across 7 bases. The CDR3 has 15 amino acids. Germline V gene sequence: CDR1 SNHLY, CDR2 FYNNEI. With 1 base clipped from V and 9 bases from J, the junction kept 9 bases outside the gene matches. Here the CDR3 reads CASSEEGAQGVIQYF. In DNA form, the CDR3 reads TGTGCCAGCAGTGAAGAGGGGGCCCAAGGGGTCATTCAGTACTTC. Variable domain in full (rest from reference TRBV2 and TRBJ2-4): EPEVTQTPSHQVTQMGQEVILRCVPISNHLYFYWYRQILGQKVEFLVSFYNNEISEKSEIFDDQFSVERPDGSNFTLKIRSTKLEDSAMYFCASSEEGAQGVIQYFGAGTRLSVL.

The gene calls are TRBV25-1 and TRBJ2-3; 8 positions match TRBD1. Trimming removed 1 base from V and 1 base from J; junction bases left unmatched: 1. This CDR3 spans 15 amino acids. Germline V CDR1 and CDR2: MGHDK, SYGVNS. The CDR3 region is CASSEWGQGTDTQYF. CDR3 nucleotide sequence: TGTGCCAGCAGTGAATGGGGACAGGGCACAGATACGCAGTATTTT.

This clone has only one observation. The chain employs TRBV19 and TRBJ2-6; D ambiguous. The V end was cut by 7 bases, the J end by 3 bases, with 7 bases between. Germline V gene lookup returns CDR1 LNHDA and CDR2 SQIVND (reference sequence). The CDR3 runs 13 residues. The CDR3 here is CASTPGGANVLTF. In nucleotides, the CDR3 is TGTGCCAGTACCCCCGGTGGGGCCAACGTCCTGACTTTC.

The chain uses TRBV18 and TRBJ2-3; 8 bases agree with TRBD2. J lost 1 base, V lost 10 bases, and 10 bases had no gene match. Germline V gene sequence: CDR1 KGHSH, CDR2 LQKENI. There are 15 residues in the CDR3. The CDR3 sequence: CATARAGDRTDTQYF. Written as DNA, the CDR3 is TGTGCCACCGCTAGAGCGGGGGATCGCACAGATACGCAGTATTTT.

This clone appeared a single time. The genes are TRBV29-1 and TRBJ2-5, with D possibly being TRBD1 (6 bases). The CDR3 loop spans 13 amino acids. Trimming left V 8 bases short and J 4 bases short, with 17 bases between. From germline, CDR1 is SQVTM and CDR2 ANQGSEA. The CDR3 region is CSLTSGTLETQYF. CDR3 nucleotides: TGCAGCCTCACATCCGGGACATTAGAGACCCAGTACTTC.

The V and J genes are TRBV9 and TRBJ2-5, with a possible D match to TRBD2 (6 bases). The CDR3 is made up of 15 amino acids. V shed 1 base and J shed 2 bases, with 12 bases lying between them. The germline V gene encodes CDR1 SGDLS and CDR2 YYNGEE. CDR3 coding DNA: TGTGCCAGCAGCGTATCCGGGACTTCACAAGAGACCCAGTACTTC. Translation: CASSVSGTSQETQYF.

This clone turned up a few times. The V gene is TRBV6-1, the J gene TRBJ1-2; 9 bases map to TRBD1. Germline loops: CDR1 MNHNS, CDR2 SASEGT. The CDR3 extends over 15 amino acids. V was pared by 2 bases and J by 0 bases, with 1 base of the junction left unmatched. The DNA for the CDR3 is TGTGCCAGCAGTGAATGGACAGGGGCTAACTATGGCTACACCTTC. It codes for CASSEWTGANYGYTF.

The table lists this clone with a few counts. The rearrangement uses TRBV29-1 and TRBJ2-2; the D gene is possibly TRBD2 (5 bases). The germline V gene has CDR1 SQVTM and CDR2 ANQGSEA. The V end was cut by 2 bases, the J end by 6 bases, with 10 bases between. CDR3 length equals 13 residues. DNA for the CDR3: TGCAGCGTTGAATACGACTATGCCGGGGAGCTGTTTTTT. This sequence encodes CSVEYDYAGELFF.

The CDR3 nucleotides are TGTGCCAGCAGCACGCGTGGACAGGGTGAGGTGTATGGCTACACCTTC. It yields the protein CASSTRGQGEVYGYTF. The chain couples TRBV5-8 to TRBJ1-2; 8 bases fit TRBD1. The V gene end was trimmed by 4 bases and the J gene end by 5 bases; junction bases not matched to a gene: 13. The CDR3 is 16 amino acids. Germline CDR1 is SGHTS and CDR2 is YDEGEE.

CDR3 sequence (DNA): TGTGCCAGCAGTTACTTTTCGGGTAACTATGGCTACACCTTC. It encodes CASSYFSGNYGYTF. This rearrangement joins TRBV6-5 to TRBJ1-2; no definite D call. The CDR3 extends over 14 amino acids. Germline assignment: CDR1 MNHEY and CDR2 SVGAGI. Trimming left V 1 base short and J 1 base short, with 7 bases between.

The J gene is TRBJ2-7, the V gene TRBV7-6; tentative D call: TRBD2 (5 bases). The V gene's germline CDR1 is SGHVS and CDR2 FNYEAQ. The CDR3 loop spans 15 amino acids. V was pared by 3 bases and J by 2 bases, with 14 bases between. The CDR3 spells CASSLGSVITYEQYF. CDR3 sequence (DNA): TGTGCCAGCAGCTTGGGGAGCGTAATAACCTACGAGCAGTACTTC.

The V and J genes are TRBV18 and TRBJ1-2; D is undetermined. Germline V gene sequence: CDR1 KGHSH, CDR2 LQKENI. The V gene lost 6 bases and the J gene lost 4 bases, with 9 bases spanning the gap. This CDR3 contains 12 residues. This CDR3 reads CASSNQVYGYTF. CDR3 sequence (DNA): TGTGCCAGCTCCAACCAGGTCTATGGCTACACCTTC.

The genes are TRBV30 and TRBJ2-7, with D uncertain. This CDR3 region has 11 residues. The V gene lost 0 bases and the J gene lost 3 bases, with 3 bases spanning the gap. Germline CDR1 and CDR2: GTSNPN and SVGIG (reference sequence). DNA for the CDR3: TGTGCCTGGAGTGTGCGCTACGAGCAGTACTTC. This gives the protein CAWSVRYEQYF.